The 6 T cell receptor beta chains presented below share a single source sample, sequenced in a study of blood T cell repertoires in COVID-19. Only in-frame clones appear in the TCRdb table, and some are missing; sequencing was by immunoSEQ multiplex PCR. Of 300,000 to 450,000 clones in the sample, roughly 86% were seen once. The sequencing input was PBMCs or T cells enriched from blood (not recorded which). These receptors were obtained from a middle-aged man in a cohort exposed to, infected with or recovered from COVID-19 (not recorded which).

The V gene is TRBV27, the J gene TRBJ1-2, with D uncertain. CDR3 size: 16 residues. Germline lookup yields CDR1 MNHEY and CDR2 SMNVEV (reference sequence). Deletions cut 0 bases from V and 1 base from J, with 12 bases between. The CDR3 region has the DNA TGTGCCAGCAGTTTATCGATGGCAGCGAATAACTATGGCTACACCTTC. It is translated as CASSLSMAANNYGYTF.

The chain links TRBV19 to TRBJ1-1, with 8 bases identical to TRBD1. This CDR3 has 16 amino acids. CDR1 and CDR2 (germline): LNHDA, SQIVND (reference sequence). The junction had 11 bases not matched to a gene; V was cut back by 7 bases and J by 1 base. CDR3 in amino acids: CASIQLQTGANTEAFF. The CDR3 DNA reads TGTGCCAGTATCCAACTTCAGACAGGGGCGAACACTGAAGCTTTCTTT.

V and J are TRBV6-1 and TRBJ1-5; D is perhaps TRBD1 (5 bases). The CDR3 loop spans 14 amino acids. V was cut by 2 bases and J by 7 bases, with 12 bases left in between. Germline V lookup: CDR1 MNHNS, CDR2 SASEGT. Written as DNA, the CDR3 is TGTGCCAGCAGTGAATGGGGGGTTCGACAGCCCCAGCATTTT. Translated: CASSEWGVRQPQHF.

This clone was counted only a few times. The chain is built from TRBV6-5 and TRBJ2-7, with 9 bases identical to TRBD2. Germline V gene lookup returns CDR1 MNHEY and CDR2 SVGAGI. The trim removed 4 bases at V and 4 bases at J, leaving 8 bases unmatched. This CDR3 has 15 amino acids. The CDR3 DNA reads TGTGCCAGCAGTTCCGGTTTAGCGGGAGAATACGAGCAGTACTTC. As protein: CASSSGLAGEYEQYF.

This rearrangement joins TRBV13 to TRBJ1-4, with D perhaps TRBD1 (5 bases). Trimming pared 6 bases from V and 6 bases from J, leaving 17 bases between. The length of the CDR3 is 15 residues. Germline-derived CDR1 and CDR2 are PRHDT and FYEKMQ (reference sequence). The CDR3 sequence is CASSRWRGEDEKLFF. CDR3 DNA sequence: TGTGCCAGCAGTCGCTGGAGGGGTGAGGATGAAAAACTGTTTTTT.

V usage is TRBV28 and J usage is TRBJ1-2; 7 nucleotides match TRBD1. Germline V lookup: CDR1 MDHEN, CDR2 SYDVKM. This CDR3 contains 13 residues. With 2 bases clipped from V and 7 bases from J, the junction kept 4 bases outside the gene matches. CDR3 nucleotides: TGTGCCAGCAGTTTACAGGGGGTGAGTGGCTACACCTTC. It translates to CASSLQGVSGYTF.